This entry lists 29 T cell receptor beta chains sequenced from one sample in a study of blood T cell repertoires in COVID-19. The repertoire was sequenced with immunoSEQ multiplex PCR; TCRdb's copy has only in-frame clones and lacks some. Here the sample spans about 220,000 clones, 85% being singletons. Sample: peripheral blood. All receptors derive from a woman aged 70-85 years with COVID-19, enrolled during active disease.

The chain links TRBV6-5 to TRBJ1-1; 10 bases match TRBD1. The CDR3 sequence is 15 residues long. Germline V gene sequence: CDR1 MNHEY, CDR2 SVGAGI. Germline trimming cut 5 bases from V and 1 base from J; bases unmatched to any gene: 4. The CDR3 sequence: CASSRTGGTNTEAFF. CDR3 coding DNA: TGTGCCAGCAGTAGGACAGGGGGAACGAACACTGAAGCTTTCTTT.

V gene TRBV19 combines with J gene TRBJ1-1; D unclear. Germline values: CDR1 LNHDA, CDR2 SQIVND (reference sequence). Trimming took 5 bases from V and 1 from J, leaving 11 bases between them. This CDR3 has 14 residues. The CDR3 spells CASSLSQKNTEAFF. CDR3 DNA: TGTGCCAGTAGTTTGTCACAGAAGAACACTGAAGCTTTCTTT.

This clone came up once. The gene calls are TRBV7-9 and TRBJ1-3; D uncertain. There are 12 residues in the CDR3. With 5 bases removed from V and 8 bases from J, the gap between germline ends came to 10 bases. Per germline, CDR1 SEHNR and CDR2 FQNEAQ (reference sequence). CDR3 protein: CASSQDEYTIYF. The CDR3 coding sequence is TGTGCCAGCAGCCAGGATGAGTACACCATATATTTT.

The chain recombines TRBV2 with TRBJ1-6; 7 bases match TRBD1. CDR1 and CDR2 from the germline V gene are SNHLY and FYNNEI. V was clipped by 7 bases and J by 7 bases; unmatched bases: 7. The CDR3 has 14 amino acids. Here the CDR3 reads CASTTGMPNSPLHF. DNA of the CDR3: TGTGCCAGCACGACAGGGATGCCGAATTCACCCCTCCACTTT.

The chain has TRBV5-4 and TRBJ2-3; 11 nucleotides line up with TRBD2. The CDR3 length is 15 residues. Losses at the gene ends were 4 bases for V and 6 bases for J; bases not matched to a gene: 7. The germline V gene has CDR1 SGHNT and CDR2 YYREEE (reference sequence). CDR3 DNA sequence: TGTGCCAGCAGCACGGGACTAGCGGACAGGGATACGCAGTATTTT. Its protein is CASSTGLADRDTQYF. Full variable domain (outside the CDR3, taken from reference TRBV5-4 and TRBJ2-3): ETGVTQSPTHLIKTRGQQVTLRCSSQSGHNTVSWYQQALGQGPQFIFQYYREEENGRGNFPPRFSGLQFPNYSSELNVNALELDDSALYLCASSTGLADRDTQYFGPGTRLTVL.

The rearrangement joins TRBV5-5 to TRBJ2-7; 7 positions agree with TRBD2. The length of the CDR3 is 15 residues. Trimming removed 0 bases from V and 3 bases from J; junction bases left unmatched: 6. Germline values: CDR1 SGHKS, CDR2 YYEKEE (reference sequence). CDR3 in DNA: TGTGCCAGCAGCTTGGGCCTAGCGGACTTCTACGAGCAGTACTTC. Translation: CASSLGLADFYEQYF.

The rearrangement uses TRBV7-9 and TRBJ1-4; D may be TRBD1 (5 bases). This CDR3 spans 14 amino acids. Trimming shortened V by 0 bases and J by 8 bases, and 10 bases separated the two germline ends. CDR1 SEHNR and CDR2 FQNEAQ come from the germline V gene (reference sequence). This CDR3 is CASSLAQGFEKLFF. Here the CDR3 DNA reads TGTGCCAGCAGCTTAGCGCAGGGATTCGAAAAACTGTTTTTT.

This clone has only one observation. V gene TRBV29-1 combines with J gene TRBJ2-5, with a tentative D call TRBD2 (5 bases). This CDR3 has 15 residues. CDR1 and CDR2 from the germline V gene are SQVTM and ANQGSEA. The V end lost 2 bases, the J end lost 5 bases, and 18 bases lay between the germline ends. The CDR3 DNA reads as TGCAGCGTTGAAAAAGGATCCGGGGTTGAGGAGACCCAGTACTTC. Its translation is CSVEKGSGVEETQYF.

The chain joins TRBV5-1 to TRBJ2-5, with TRBD2 identical over 7 bases. Per the germline V gene, CDR1 is SGHRS and CDR2 is YFSETQ. J lost 8 bases, V lost 0 bases, and 7 bases had no gene match. This CDR3 has 14 residues. CDR3 DNA sequence: TGCGCCAGCAGCTTGGGACTAGCTATGGGAACCCAGTACTTC. Translating it yields CASSLGLAMGTQYF.

The chain uses TRBV19 and TRBJ1-3, with D tentatively TRBD1 (6 bases). This CDR3 comprises 17 residues. The germline CDR1 and CDR2 sequences are LNHDA and SQIVND (reference sequence). V gave up 1 base and J gave up 4 bases, with 17 bases separating them. The DNA for the CDR3 is TGTGCCAGTAGTATAGTGGGCTACAGGGTTCACGGAAACACCATATATTTT. Translating it yields CASSIVGYRVHGNTIYF.

This chain links TRBV18 with TRBJ1-1, with D possibly being TRBD1 (6 bases). V dropped 3 bases and J dropped 4 bases, with 9 bases sitting between them. Per the germline V gene, CDR1 is KGHSH and CDR2 is LQKENI. The CDR3 sequence is 13 residues long. The CDR3 is CASSPIGGTEAFF. The CDR3 coding sequence is TGTGCCAGCTCACCCATAGGGGGCACTGAAGCTTTCTTT.

The chain combines TRBV19 with TRBJ1-3; D possibly corresponds to TRBD1 (5 bases). The CDR3 length is 13 residues. V lost 6 bases and J 0 bases, leaving 6 bases between the germline ends. Germline CDR1 and CDR2: LNHDA and SQIVND (reference sequence). The CDR3 DNA sequence: TGTGCCAGTAGAACAGGCTCTGGAAACACCATATATTTT. Its protein product is CASRTGSGNTIYF.

The gene calls are TRBV7-9 and TRBJ2-2, with TRBD1 matching over 8 bases. After removal of 1 base from V and 6 bases from J, the junction contained 7 bases not matched to a gene. Germline lookup yields CDR1 SEHNR and CDR2 FQNEAQ (reference sequence). This CDR3 has 16 amino acids. CDR3 protein: CASSLGQGLTPGELFF. The CDR3 DNA sequence: TGTGCCAGCAGCTTAGGACAGGGGCTGACGCCCGGGGAGCTGTTTTTT.

The CDR3 DNA sequence: TGTGCCAGCAGCCTAAGGCCCAGGGGGACCTATGGCTACACCTTC. Amino acid sequence: CASSLRPRGTYGYTF. The chain couples TRBV3-1 (or the pseudogene TRBV3-2) to TRBJ1-2; 7 bases match TRBD1. The CDR3 consists of 15 residues. The germline V gene encodes CDR1 LGHDT and CDR2 YNNKEL (reference sequence). Unmatched junction bases numbered 9, after V lost 4 bases and J lost 4 bases.

The chain is built from TRBV6-5 and TRBJ2-7, with D tentatively TRBD1 (5 bases). Trimming took 4 bases from V and 9 from J, leaving 16 bases between them. The germline V gene has CDR1 MNHEY and CDR2 SVGAGI. The CDR3 loop spans 13 amino acids. The CDR3 loop is CASSSSQGIGQYF. The DNA of the CDR3 is TGTGCCAGCAGTTCCTCCCAGGGTATCGGGCAGTACTTC.

A few counts support this clone. The V gene is TRBV2, the J gene TRBJ1-6, with 7 nucleotides matching TRBD1. The CDR3 contains 15 residues. The V gene end was trimmed by 4 bases and the J gene end by 10 bases; junction bases not matched to a gene: 10. The germline gives CDR1 SNHLY, CDR2 FYNNEI. CDR3 nucleotide sequence: TGTGCCAGCAGTGTTGGGACAGTGGGGATCTCACCCCTCCACTTT. Encoded protein: CASSVGTVGISPLHF.

This chain links TRBV5-1 with TRBJ1-2; the match to TRBD1 covers 7 bases. The length of the CDR3 is 15 residues. J lost 5 bases, V lost 0 bases, and 7 bases had no gene match. Germline loops: CDR1 SGHRS, CDR2 YFSETQ. The CDR3: CASSLATGDGYGYTF. The DNA for the CDR3 is TGCGCCAGCAGCTTGGCCACAGGGGACGGGTATGGCTACACCTTC.

This clone has only a few counts. CDR3 protein: CASSQDQGYNEQFF. The CDR3 DNA follows: TGCGCCAGCAGCCAAGATCAGGGCTACAATGAGCAGTTCTTC. The chain is built from TRBV4-1 and TRBJ2-1; TRBD1 is a possible D gene (5 bases). Trimming left V 0 bases short and J 3 bases short, with 6 bases between. The CDR3 has 14 amino acids. Germline V CDR1 and CDR2: MGHRA, YSYEKL.

The chain employs TRBV7-3 and TRBJ2-5; TRBD2 is a possible D gene (5 bases). Germline lookup yields CDR1 SGHTA and CDR2 FQGTGA. The CDR3 has 14 amino acids. Trimming took off 5 bases at V and 2 bases at J, with 12 bases between the two ends. The CDR3 region has the DNA TGTGCCAGCAGCCCTGGCGGGCCTCAAGAGACCCAGTACTTC. This translates into CASSPGGPQETQYF.

The CDR3 spells CASSGTSGGLQETQYF. The CDR3, as DNA: TGTGCCAGCAGTGGGACTAGCGGGGGGCTCCAAGAGACCCAGTACTTC. This chain links TRBV2 with TRBJ2-5; 14 bases are a match to TRBD2. Germline V gives CDR1 SNHLY, CDR2 FYNNEI. Trimming at V came to 4 bases and at J to 1 base, leaving 2 bases not matched to a gene. This CDR3 is 16 amino acids long.

The rearrangement uses TRBV15 and TRBJ2-5; TRBD1 matches 9 bases. V dropped 5 bases and J dropped 5; count of bases not matched to a gene: 3. This CDR3 is built from 13 residues. Germline CDR1 and CDR2: LNHNV and YYDKDF (reference sequence). The CDR3 here is CATSRGQGETQYF. CDR3 sequence (DNA): TGTGCCACCAGCCGCGGACAGGGGGAGACCCAGTACTTC.

This clone came up a few times. V usage is TRBV3-1 (or the pseudogene TRBV3-2) and J usage is TRBJ1-1; D is perhaps TRBD1 (5 bases). The CDR3 is made up of 18 amino acids. Trimming shortened V by 5 bases and J by 1 base, and 23 bases separated the two germline ends. Germline V lookup: CDR1 LGHDT, CDR2 YNNKEL (reference sequence). The CDR3 nucleotides are TGTGCCAGCAGCACCAAGCGCGGGGGAAGAGGTTGGAACACTGAAGCTTTCTTT. It encodes CASSTKRGGRGWNTEAFF.

The rearrangement uses TRBV7-9 and TRBJ1-1; D call uncertain. The germline V and J ends were trimmed by 5 bases and 7 bases, with 8 bases remaining between them. The CDR3 length is 11 residues. Germline V gene data show CDR1 as SEHNR and CDR2 as FQNEAQ (reference sequence). DNA for the CDR3: TGTGCCAGCAGCCAGGCCATTGAAGCTTTCTTT. It translates to CASSQAIEAFF. Combining the CDR3 with reference TRBV7-9 and TRBJ1-1 gives the whole variable domain DTGVSQNPRHKITKRGQNVTFRCDPISEHNRLYWYRQTLGQGPEFLTYFQNEAQLEKSRLLSDRFSAERPKGSFSTLEIQRTEQGDSAMYLCASSQAIEAFFGQGTRLTVV.

This chain joins TRBV19 and TRBJ2-1; possibly TRBD2 for D (6 bases). The CDR3 is made up of 12 amino acids. The V end lost 7 bases, the J end lost 9 bases, and 13 bases lay between the germline ends. Germline V gene sequence: CDR1 LNHDA, CDR2 SQIVND (reference sequence). CDR3 residues: CASNPPGLEQFF. CDR3 in DNA: TGTGCCAGTAATCCTCCGGGACTTGAGCAGTTCTTC.

The CDR3 spells CASSFGGASMEGYTF. For the CDR3, the DNA is TGCGCCAGCAGCTTTGGGGGGGCGTCGATGGAGGGCTACACCTTC. V usage is TRBV5-1 and J usage is TRBJ1-2, with D maybe TRBD1 (6 bases). The length of the CDR3 is 15 residues. Trimming took 2 bases from V and 8 from J, leaving 19 bases between them. Germline lookup yields CDR1 SGHRS and CDR2 YFSETQ. The whole variable domain, remainder taken from reference TRBV5-1 and TRBJ1-2, is KAGVTQTPRYLIKTRGQQVTLSCSPISGHRSVSWYQQTPGQGLQFLFEYFSETQRNKGNFPGRFSGRQFSNSRSEMNVSTLELGDSALYLCASSFGGASMEGYTFGSGTRLTVV.

The rearrangement uses TRBV7-2 and TRBJ2-2; TRBD1 aligns across 9 bases. Unmatched junction bases numbered 8, after V lost 4 bases and J lost 2 bases. Germline-derived CDR1 and CDR2 are SGHTA and FQGNSA. The CDR3 contains 17 residues. The CDR3, as DNA: TGTGCCAGCAGCTCCCGGGACAGGGTCGTTAACACCGGGGAGCTGTTTTTT. This encodes CASSSRDRVVNTGELFF.

The chain has TRBV5-8 and TRBJ1-2, with 7 bases aligning to TRBD1. After removal of 4 bases from V and 4 bases from J, the junction contained 7 bases not matched to a gene. The CDR3 contains 14 residues. The germline CDR1 and CDR2 sequences are SGHTS and YDEGEE. The CDR3 here is CASSRRDSLYGYTF. The DNA for the CDR3 is TGTGCCAGCAGCCGACGGGACAGTCTCTATGGCTACACCTTC.

The chain carries TRBV2 and TRBJ2-2; 12 bases map to TRBD2. The CDR3 covers 15 residues. Unmatched junction bases numbered 4, after V lost 7 bases and J lost 4 bases. Germline lookup yields CDR1 SNHLY and CDR2 FYNNEI. The CDR3 is CASKLLAGGTGELFF. CDR3 coding DNA: TGTGCCAGCAAACTACTAGCGGGGGGCACCGGGGAGCTGTTTTTT.

This clone was picked up one time. The gene calls are TRBV4-3 and TRBJ2-5; D gene unclear. The germline V and J ends were trimmed by 5 bases and 1 base, with 14 bases remaining between them. Germline assignment: CDR1 LGHNA and CDR2 YSLEER. CDR3 length: 15 amino acids. The CDR3 region has the DNA TGCGCCAGCAGCGTCCTCCCGGGTGGCCAAGAGACCCAGTACTTC. It specifies CASSVLPGGQETQYF.